This T cell receptor (beta chain) originates from a study of blood T cell repertoires in COVID-19. Profiled with immunoSEQ multiplex PCR; TCRdb holds only in-frame clones, not every one. The table has under 200,000 clones, over 80% seen once. Trimming removed 6 bases from V and 0 bases from J; junction bases left unmatched: 3. Germline CDR1 LNHDA, CDR2 SQIVND (reference sequence). There are 14 residues in the CDR3. The specimen was PBMCs or T cells enriched from blood (not recorded which). The chain is built from TRBV19 and TRBJ2-7, with 9 bases fitting TRBD2. The clonotype was recovered from a woman aged 30 to 39 who had been exposed to COVID-19. CDR3 bases: TGTGCCAGTAGCCTAGCGGGGATCTCCTACGAGCAGTACTTC. Translation gives CASSLAGISYEQYF.